These 13 T cell receptor beta chains were sequenced from one sample in a study of T cells after posttransplantation cyclophosphamide. Sequencing was performed with immunoSEQ multiplex PCR; in TCRdb, only in-frame clones are kept and a portion is missing. Observed in the sample are 30,000 to 40,000 clones, none of them singletons. Sequenced input: PBMCs. The receptor source for this set is a middle-aged man in good health, CMV-negative, and a related stem cell transplant donor.

Ten or more counts support this clone. The chain couples TRBV2 to TRBJ1-5, with D hard to call. This CDR3 is built from 12 residues. Trimming shortened V by 10 bases and J by 4 bases, and 11 bases separated the two germline ends. The germline V gene encodes CDR1 SNHLY and CDR2 FYNNEI. The CDR3 sequence: CATSRANQPQHF. The CDR3 DNA sequence: TGTGCCACATCGAGGGCAAATCAGCCCCAGCATTTT.

This clone has at least ten counts. The V gene is TRBV5-1, the J gene TRBJ2-2, with TRBD1 as a possible D gene (6 bases). Trimming took 4 bases from V and 0 from J, leaving 16 bases between them. Germline V gene sequence: CDR1 SGHRS, CDR2 YFSETQ. There are 17 residues in the CDR3. The CDR3: CASSKAGTTTNTGELFF. CDR3 in DNA: TGCGCCAGCAGCAAGGCCGGGACAACGACGAACACCGGGGAGCTGTTTTTT.

This clone was picked up a small number of times. The rearrangement links TRBV18 to TRBJ2-1; 7 bases match TRBD1. Unmatched junction bases numbered 14, after V lost 3 bases and J lost 6 bases. The germline CDR1 and CDR2 sequences are KGHSH and LQKENI. This CDR3 is built from 17 residues. The CDR3 sequence: CASSPYKGAPSGNEQFF. CDR3 coding DNA: TGTGCCAGCTCACCTTACAAGGGGGCTCCCTCGGGCAATGAGCAGTTCTTC.

The table lists this clone with many counts. CDR3 in DNA: TGTGCCAGCAGTGAATCCGGGAGGACCACAGATACGCAGTATTTT. The encoded protein is CASSESGRTTDTQYF. J is TRBJ2-3 and V is TRBV6-1; 7 nucleotides agree with TRBD2. Per germline, CDR1 MNHNS and CDR2 SASEGT. The trim removed 2 bases at V and 2 bases at J, leaving 4 bases unmatched. The CDR3 consists of 15 residues.

This clone was detected a few times. The rearrangement uses TRBV7-9 and TRBJ2-3, with a possible D match to TRBD2 (5 bases). Germline-derived CDR1 and CDR2 are SEHNR and FQNEAQ (reference sequence). The CDR3 is made up of 15 amino acids. V was pared by 1 base and J by 0 bases, with 8 bases between. In nucleotides, the CDR3 is TGTGCCAGCAGCTTAGTTCCGGGGAGCACAGATACGCAGTATTTT. This sequence encodes CASSLVPGSTDTQYF.

This clone was seen at least ten times. The chain uses TRBV19 and TRBJ2-1; 11 bases are a match to TRBD2. Germline V CDR1 and CDR2: LNHDA, SQIVND (reference sequence). This CDR3 region has 15 residues. The trim removed 5 bases at V and 9 bases at J, leaving 9 bases unmatched. CDR3 region: CASSPRTSGSIEQFF. CDR3 nucleotide sequence: TGTGCCAGTAGTCCCCGTACTAGCGGGAGTATTGAGCAGTTCTTC. Complete variable domain (other parts from reference TRBV19 and TRBJ2-1): DGGITQSPKYLFRKEGQNVTLSCEQNLNHDAMYWYRQDPGQGLRLIYYSQIVNDFQKGDIAEGYSVSREKKESFPLTVTSAQKNPTAFYLCASSPRTSGSIEQFFGPGTRLTVL.

This clone has a handful of counts. J is TRBJ2-3 and V is TRBV9; 11 bases align to TRBD2. The CDR3 has 16 amino acids. Germline V lookup: CDR1 SGDLS, CDR2 YYNGEE. J was trimmed by 5 bases and V by 2 bases; bases with no gene match: 7. CDR3 sequence (DNA): TGTGCCAGCAGCGTTACTAGCGGGAGTGTGGGAGATACGCAGTATTTT. Its protein product is CASSVTSGSVGDTQYF.

In its sample, this clone was seen many times. The gene calls are TRBV4-2 and TRBJ2-7; the match to TRBD2 covers 10 bases. Trimming cost V 3 bases and J 2 bases; bases outside gene matches: 7. This CDR3 spans 16 amino acids. The germline V gene has CDR1 LGHNA and CDR2 YNFKEQ. The CDR3 nucleotides read TGTGCCAGCAGCCATAATAGCGGGAGGAGCCCCTACGAGCAGTACTTC. It yields the protein CASSHNSGRSPYEQYF.

This clone was seen more than once but under ten times. V usage is TRBV18 and J usage is TRBJ2-1; 9 bases align to TRBD2. V was pared by 1 base and J by 8 bases, with 0 bases of the junction left unmatched. Germline V lookup: CDR1 KGHSH, CDR2 LQKENI. The CDR3 is 13 residues long. Written as DNA, the CDR3 is TGTGCCAGCTCACCACAGCGGGAGGATGAGCAGTTCTTC. Translating gives CASSPQREDEQFF.

This clone was counted ten times or more. The chain uses TRBV5-8 and TRBJ1-1, with no clear D. The V gene's germline CDR1 is SGHTS and CDR2 YDEGEE. Trimming cost V 0 bases and J 4 bases, with 10 bases left between them. The CDR3 loop spans 14 amino acids. The chain's CDR3 is CASSLGGSGTEAFF. The CDR3 nucleotides read TGTGCCAGCAGCTTGGGAGGGTCAGGCACTGAAGCTTTCTTT.

This clone has more than one count but fewer than ten. The chain joins TRBV5-1 to TRBJ2-5, with 10 nucleotides matching TRBD1. The DNA matches TRBJ2-7 better at its end, which makes the J call doubtful. From germline, CDR1 is SGHRS and CDR2 YFSETQ. The CDR3 extends over 15 amino acids. CDR3: CASSLAGTGEDEQYF. In nucleotides, the CDR3 is TGCGCCAGCAGCTTGGCAGGGACAGGGGAAGACGAGCAGTACTTC.

This clone was detected ten times or more. This rearrangement joins TRBV7-6 to TRBJ2-3; D call uncertain. The germline gives CDR1 SGHVS, CDR2 FNYEAQ. The CDR3 extends over 16 amino acids. Trimming took off 5 bases at V and 0 bases at J, with 15 bases between the two ends. Written as DNA, the CDR3 is TGTGCCAGCAGCCAGTCCCGGGTATCGAGCACAGATACGCAGTATTTT. Protein: CASSQSRVSSTDTQYF.

At least ten counts were recorded for this clone. The chain links TRBV5-1 to TRBJ2-7, with a possible D match to TRBD2 (6 bases). CDR1 and CDR2 from the germline V gene are SGHRS and YFSETQ. V was shortened by 0 bases and J by 0 bases, with 25 bases between the two germline ends. The CDR3 has 20 residues. CDR3 protein: CASSLAGGSGLSGSSYEQYF. The CDR3, as DNA: TGCGCCAGCAGCTTGGCTGGAGGTAGCGGCCTAAGTGGGAGCTCCTACGAGCAGTACTTC.